The source of this T cell receptor beta chain is a study of control samples from healthy donors and cancer patients. Repertoires were generated with immunoSEQ multiplex PCR, while TCRdb's copy carries only in-frame clones and drops some. The sample has about 410,000 clones, 80% to 95% seen once. Per germline, CDR1 MNHEY and CDR2 SVGAGI. The CDR3 is 13 amino acids. Trimming shortened V by 3 bases and J by 4 bases, and 10 bases separated the two germline ends. This sequence originates from a man aged 35-49 years with head and neck cancer. This chain links TRBV6-5 with TRBJ2-7; D gene ambiguous. The specimen was PBMCs. The CDR3 loop is CASSYSYNYEQYF. In DNA, the CDR3 is TGTGCCAGCAGTTATTCCTACAATTACGAGCAGTACTTC.